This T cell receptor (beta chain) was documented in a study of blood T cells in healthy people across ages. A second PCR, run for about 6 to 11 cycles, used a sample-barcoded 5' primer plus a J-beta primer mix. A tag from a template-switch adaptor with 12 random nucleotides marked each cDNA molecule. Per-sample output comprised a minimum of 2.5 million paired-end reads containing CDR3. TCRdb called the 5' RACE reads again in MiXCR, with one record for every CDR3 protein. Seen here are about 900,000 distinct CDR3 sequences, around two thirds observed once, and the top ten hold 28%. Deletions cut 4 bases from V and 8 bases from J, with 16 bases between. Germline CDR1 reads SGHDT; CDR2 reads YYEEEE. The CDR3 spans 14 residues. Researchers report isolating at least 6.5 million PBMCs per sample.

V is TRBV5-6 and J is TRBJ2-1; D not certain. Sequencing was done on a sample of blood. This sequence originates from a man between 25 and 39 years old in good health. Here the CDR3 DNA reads TGTGCCAGCAGCCCTTGGGCCCGACAACATGAGCAGTTCTTC. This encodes CASSPWARQHEQFF.